This T cell receptor (beta chain) stems from a study of OX40 agonist ivuxolimab in advanced cancers. Overall study: Prior checkpoint blockade (anti-PD-1, anti-PD-L1 or anti-CTLA-4) was permitted; under 50% had it. Whole-study results and caveats: Circulating CD4+ and CD8+ T cells showed clonal expansion by week 6 at 0.1 to 3.0 mg/kg. Expanded clones were, on average, more numerous among CD8+ T cells than CD4+.

Peripheral blood came from all dose cohorts at three timepoints. Assay used: immunoSEQ multiplex PCR; TCRdb lists only in-frame clones, some missing. The data contain 74,000 or so clones, approximately 94% of them singletons. Germline assignment: CDR1 SGHAT and CDR2 FQNNGV. The V and J ends lost 6 bases and 3 bases respectively, with 20 bases between them. The CDR3 spans 16 residues. As to this clone: Its target is not known.

This TCR came from an adult with an advanced solid tumor such as melanoma, head and neck, liver or kidney cancer. The chain carries TRBV11-2 and TRBJ1-2; D perhaps matches TRBD1 (5 bases). The sequences come from CD4+ or CD8+ T cells sorted from blood, collected in a trial of the OX40 agonist ivuxolimab. CDR3 sequence (DNA): TGTGCCAGCAGTTCTACAGCGGGGACTCTACACTATGGCTACACCTTC. It codes for CASSSTAGTLHYGYTF.